This passage covers 23 T cell receptor beta chains from one sample sequenced in a study of tissue T cells after allogeneic stem cell transplantation (dated by TCRdb to 2022 to 2024). This sample's time point label indicates: mouse harvest day 7 after allogeneic transplant. Mouse grafts consisting of 10^7 T-cell-depleted bone marrow cells combined with 10^6 splenic CD5+ T cells were administered by tail vein injection. Library preparation used the immunoSEQ multiplex PCR assay. As stored in TCRdb, this immuneACCESS dataset retains in-frame rearrangements with V and J assigned. A fraction of the clones does not appear; measured against another copy, unresolved V genes explain less than half of the discrepancy, and the remainder lacks a known reason. The sample data list some 5,000 clones, and 45% to 55% of these were observed just once. The ten largest clones capture approximately 10% of the sample.

Sequenced material: gut tissue. The receptors come from a female BALB/c mouse given C57BL/6 T cells with graft-versus-host disease after an allogeneic hematopoietic cell transplant.

Comments on this clone: Germline and genes: mouse. The DNA ends 1 residue before the CDR3 does, and the rest of the CDR3 is filled in from the germline J gene. This chain joins TRBV23 and TRBJ1-1; TRBD1 is the table's D call and was not checked against the DNA. The germline V gene has CDR1 KGHTA and CDR2 FQNQQP. The CDR3 runs 14 residues. The DNA read from the CDR3 is TGCTCCAGCAGTCAATCTAGGGGTTACACAGAAGTCTTC. Its translation is CSSSQSRGYTEVF. The CDR3 in its entirety is CSSSQSRGYTEVFF.

As to this clone: Mouse gene names and germline throughout. The read terminates 1 residue before the CDR3 end, so the remaining end is supplied by the germline J gene. The rearrangement joins TRBV26 to TRBJ2-7, with 13 bases matching TRBD2. V trimming: 6 bases; J trimming: 6 bases; junction bases outside the gene matches: 5. The germline V gene has CDR1 KGHPV and CDR2 FQNQEV (reference sequence). The CDR3 is made up of 14 amino acids. The CDR3 protein is CASSRTGGALEQYF. The sequenced CDR3 bases are TGTGCCAGCAGCCGGACTGGGGGGGCGCTTGAACAGTAC.

Note on this clone: The germline and genes are mouse ones. The read terminates 1 residue before the CDR3 end, so the remaining end is supplied by the germline J gene. The V and J genes are TRBV13-2 and TRBJ2-7; TRBD2 matches at 11 bases. The CDR3 length is 14 residues. CDR1 and CDR2 from the germline V gene are NNHNN and SYGAGS (reference sequence). Trimming cost V 4 bases and J 4 bases; bases outside gene matches: 4. The CDR3 is CASGPTGGGYEQYF. CDR3 DNA (partial): TGTGCCAGCGGTCCGACTGGGGGGGGTTATGAACAGTAC.

As concerns this clone: Gene names denote mouse genes. The read comes to an end 1 residue before the CDR3 does, leaving the germline J gene to fill in the end. The chain has TRBV13-2 and TRBJ1-4; 7 bases line up with TRBD1. CDR3 length equals 14 residues. Trimming cost V 1 base and J 3 bases; bases outside gene matches: 0. In germline, CDR1 is NNHNN, CDR2 SYGAGS (reference sequence). The DNA read from the CDR3 is TGTGCCAGCGGTGATCAGGGGGCCAACGAAAGATTATTT. Translating it yields CASGDQGANERLF. The whole CDR3 reads CASGDQGANERLFF.

As for this clone: The genes are named according to mouse. The read halts 1 residue ahead of the CDR3 end, with the missing end drawn from the germline J gene. The chain carries TRBV16 and TRBJ2-7; no clear D. Germline CDR1 SGHSA, CDR2 FRNQAP. V was clipped by 0 bases and J by 5 bases, with 5 bases between them. This CDR3 comprises 12 residues. The CDR3 protein is CASSLDANEQYF. The part of the CDR3 DNA that was read is TGTGCAAGCAGCTTAGACGCAAATGAACAGTAC. Based on the CDR3 plus reference TRBV16 and TRBJ2-7, the full variable domain is NAGVIQTPRHKVTGKGQEATLWCEPISGHSAVFWYRQTIVQGLEFLTYFRNQAPIDDSGMPKERFSAQMPNQSHSTLKIQSTQPQDSAVYLCASSLDANEQYFGPGTRLTVL.

Details on this clone: Gene names and germline match the mouse. The read ends 1 residue early relative to the CDR3; the germline J gene fills the gap. The rearrangement links TRBV24 to TRBJ1-2; D remains unclear. V was pared by 3 bases and J by 1 base, with 6 bases between. Germline CDR1 KGHTA, CDR2 FRNEEI. The CDR3 contains 13 residues. CDR3 bases read: TGTGCCAGCAGTCTAGAGGGAAACTCCGACTACACC. Translation gives CASSLEGNSDYT. The entire CDR3 is CASSLEGNSDYTF.

This clone is termed hyperexpanded. Genes here carry mouse names. The CDR3 is cut off 1 residue early in the read; its end comes from the germline J gene. The chain employs TRBV12-1 and TRBJ2-7; 7 bases line up with TRBD2. V trimming: 0 bases; J trimming: 4 bases; junction bases outside the gene matches: 2. The length of the CDR3 is 13 residues. The germline V gene encodes CDR1 SGHSN and CDR2 HYEKVE. Partial CDR3 DNA: TGTGCCAGCTCTCTCGACTGGGTTTATGAACAGTAC. Translation: CASSLDWVYEQY. From start to end, the CDR3 is CASSLDWVYEQYF.

Regarding this clone: Gene and germline names: mouse. With the read ending 1 residue before the CDR3 end, the germline J gene is used to fill in that end. The chain is built from TRBV31 and TRBJ2-3; 7 bases are shared with TRBD2. This CDR3 has 14 residues. Trimming took 2 bases from V and 0 from J; bases not matched to a gene: 2. Per the germline V gene, CDR1 is GKSSPN and CDR2 is SITVG. CDR3 bases read: TGTGCCTGGAGTACACTGGGGAGTGCAGAAACGCTGTAT. It specifies CAWSTLGSAETLY. In full, the CDR3 reads CAWSTLGSAETLYF.

A remark on this clone: Mouse germline and gene names are used. Sequencing ends 1 residue short of the CDR3 end; the germline J gene provides the rest. The V and J genes are TRBV26 and TRBJ1-6, with a tentative D call TRBD1 (5 bases). TRBJ1-6 is designated an ORF whose function remains uncertain. The CDR3 contains 14 residues. V was trimmed by 4 bases and J by 4 bases, leaving 8 bases between them. The germline V gene encodes CDR1 KGHPV and CDR2 FQNQEV (reference sequence). CDR3 bases read: TGTGCCAGCAGTCCCGACAGTTATAATTCGCCCCTCTAC. It translates to CASSPDSYNSPLY. The full-length CDR3 reads as CASSPDSYNSPLYF.

Worth noting for this clone: Here the gene names and germline are mouse. The DNA ends 1 residue before the CDR3 does, and the rest of the CDR3 is filled in from the germline J gene. J is TRBJ2-1 and V is TRBV16; D is uncertain. The CDR3 totals 15 residues. V lost 0 bases and J lost 2, with 8 bases in between. Germline V gives CDR1 SGHSA, CDR2 FRNQAP. The CDR3 bases that were read are TGTGCAAGCAGCTTAGATTCCAGGTACTATGCTGAGCAGTTC. This codes for CASSLDSRYYAEQF. The CDR3, in full, reads CASSLDSRYYAEQFF.

Regarding this clone: The listed genes are named as in mouse. Coverage ceases 1 residue before the CDR3 finishes, and the germline J gene fills in the end. The J gene is TRBJ2-7, the V gene TRBV19, with a weak D call TRBD1 (6 bases). V shed 4 bases and J shed 6 bases, with 8 bases lying between them. The germline V gene has CDR1 FNHDT and CDR2 SITEND (reference sequence). The CDR3 loop spans 11 amino acids. Here the CDR3 reads CASSPGVEQYF. The DNA read from the CDR3 is TGTGCCAGCAGTCCAGGGGTTGAACAGTAC.

Of note for this clone: Genes and germline are mouse. The read terminates 1 residue before the CDR3 end, so the remaining end is supplied by the germline J gene. This CDR3 is also generated by other DNA sequences in the sample. The J gene is TRBJ2-4, the V gene TRBV24, with TRBD2 matching over 10 bases. In germline, CDR1 is KGHTA, CDR2 FRNEEI. The CDR3 extends over 15 amino acids. V lost 0 bases to trimming and J lost 3 bases; unmatched junction nucleotides: 0. The CDR3 here is CASSLYWGGQNTLYF. The CDR3 DNA, read in part, is TGTGCCAGCAGTCTGTACTGGGGGGGCCAAAACACCTTGTAC.

About this clone itself: Gene names are the mouse ones. Coverage ceases 1 residue before the CDR3 finishes, and the germline J gene fills in the end. Within the sample, other DNA sequences also encode this same CDR3. The chain couples TRBV3 to TRBJ1-1, with a possible D match to TRBD1 (6 bases). Looked up from germline, CDR1 is SNHLY and CDR2 is FYNGKV (reference sequence). V gave up 5 bases and J gave up 1 base, with 8 bases separating them. The CDR3 runs 13 residues. The sequenced part of the CDR3 DNA is TGTGCCAGCAGCCCGGACAGAAACACAGAAGTCTTC. Translation: CASSPDRNTEVF. The full-length CDR3 reads as CASSPDRNTEVFF.

A note on this clone: Mouse gene names and germline throughout. The read terminates 1 residue before the CDR3 end, so the remaining end is supplied by the germline J gene. The V and J genes are TRBV15 and TRBJ1-3; D is unresolved. The CDR3 runs to 13 residues. CDR1 and CDR2 from the germline V gene are SGHND and FRSKSL. The V end lost 6 bases, the J end lost 0 bases, and 6 bases lay between the germline ends. CDR3 sequence reads: CASRPNSGNTLYF. The CDR3 DNA, read in part, is TGTGCCAGCAGACCGAATTCTGGAAATACGCTCTAT.

As regards this clone: These gene names are mouse names. The read terminates 1 residue before the CDR3 end, so the remaining end is supplied by the germline J gene. This chain links TRBV1 with TRBJ2-4, with D uncertain. V was pared by 1 base and J by 5 bases, with 10 bases between. Germline assignment: CDR1 NSQYPW and CDR2 LRSPGD (reference sequence). This CDR3 is 14 amino acids long. The CDR3 bases that were read are TGCACCTGCAGTGCAGGGGGAGGAAGAAACACCTTGTAC. This encodes CTCSAGGGRNTLY. The complete CDR3 protein is CTCSAGGGRNTLYF. Supplemented by reference TRBV1 and TRBJ2-4, the full variable domain reads VTLLEQNPRWRLVPRGQAVNLRCILKNSQYPWMSWYQQDLQKQLQWLFTLRSPGDKEVKSLPGADYLATRVTDTELRLQVANMSQGRTLYCTCSAGGGRNTLYFGAGTRLSVL.

Comments on this clone: Gene names are mouse gene names. Read data end 1 residue before the CDR3 end; the end is taken from the germline J gene. V gene TRBV26 combines with J gene TRBJ2-5; D remains ambiguous. In germline, CDR1 is KGHPV, CDR2 FQNQEV (reference sequence). The CDR3 spans 14 residues. The V gene lost 4 bases and the J gene lost 0 bases, with 8 bases spanning the gap. CDR3 bases read: TGTGCCAGCAGTCATACACATAACCAAGACACCCAGTAC. It encodes CASSHTHNQDTQY. The whole CDR3 region reads CASSHTHNQDTQYF.

This clone was seen a few times. Gene names refer to mouse genes. The read terminates 1 residue ahead of where the CDR3 ends, so the germline J gene completes it. This sequence joins TRBV31 and TRBJ1-3; 9 bases align to TRBD1. The ends lost 3 bases at V and 12 bases at J; junction bases unmatched: 3. The CDR3 extends over 11 amino acids. Germline CDR1 reads GKSSPN; CDR2 reads SITVG. CDR3 loop: CAWRPGQGLYF. The sequenced part of the CDR3 DNA is TGTGCCTGGAGACCGGGACAGGGGCTCTAT. Combining the CDR3 with reference TRBV31 and TRBJ1-3 gives the whole variable domain AQTIHQWPVAEIKAVGSPLSLGCTIKGKSSPNLYWYWQATGGTLQQLFYSITVGQVESVVQLNLSASRPKDDQFILSTEKLLLSHSGFYLCAWRPGQGLYFGEGSRLIVV.

This clone showed up just a few times. Any gene name here is a mouse gene name. The DNA ends 1 residue before the CDR3 does, and the rest of the CDR3 is filled in from the germline J gene. V is TRBV15 and J is TRBJ2-2; D is unclear. The CDR3 is made up of 15 amino acids. Germline CDR1 is SGHND and CDR2 is FRSKSL. V was clipped by 2 bases and J by 0 bases, with 7 bases between them. This CDR3 is CASSLYTANTGQLYF. Incomplete CDR3 DNA: TGTGCCAGCAGTTTATATACAGCAAACACCGGGCAGCTCTAC.

In regard to this clone: Genes here carry mouse names. The read stops 1 residue short of the end of the CDR3; the missing end is completed from the germline J gene. The V gene is TRBV23, the J gene TRBJ2-7; the table's D call TRBD2 went unverified against the DNA. Per the germline V gene, CDR1 is KGHTA and CDR2 is FQNQQP. The CDR3 loop spans 15 amino acids. CDR3 DNA, as far as it was read: TGCTCCAGCAGTCAATCGTTTGGGGGGGAGGGGGAACAGTAC. The encoded protein is CSSSQSFGGEGEQY. The full CDR3 protein is CSSSQSFGGEGEQYF.

This clone occurred a few times. Gene and germline names: mouse. The CDR3 goes on 1 residue after the read ends, and that part is filled in from the germline J gene. The chain links TRBV13-2 to TRBJ1-3, with D perhaps matching TRBD1 (5 bases). Deletions cut 0 bases from V and 2 bases from J, with 6 bases between. The CDR3 runs to 14 residues. Germline V lookup: CDR1 NNHNN, CDR2 SYGAGS (reference sequence). The CDR3 spells CASGDGGAGNTLYF. Incomplete CDR3 DNA: TGTGCCAGCGGTGATGGAGGGGCTGGAAATACGCTCTAT.

This clone was seen only a few times. Genes and germline are mouse. The CDR3 is cut off 1 residue early in the read; its end comes from the germline J gene. The chain combines TRBV13-3 with TRBJ2-7, with 8 bases that match TRBD2. The germline gives CDR1 NNHDY, CDR2 SYVADS. The J segment lost 6 bases and the V segment lost 0 bases, leaving 5 bases of the junction unmatched. CDR3 size: 14 residues. This CDR3 is CASSDEGGALEQYF. The sequenced part of the CDR3 DNA is TGTGCCAGCAGTGATGAGGGGGGGGCGCTTGAACAGTAC.

This clone counts as large. Gene names and germline refer to mouse. Sequencing ends 1 residue short of the CDR3 end; the germline J gene provides the rest. The chain employs TRBV3 and TRBJ1-2; no clear D. V lost 6 bases to trimming and J lost 0 bases, with 8 bases between them. The CDR3 contains 13 residues. CDR1 and CDR2 from the germline V gene are SNHLY and FYNGKV (reference sequence). The chain's CDR3 is CASSLTPNSDYTF. The CDR3 bases that were read are TGTGCCAGCAGTTTGACACCAAACTCCGACTACACC.

This clone is medium-sized in the sample. Germline and genes: mouse. The read is 1 residue too short to cover the CDR3 end, so that end is filled in from the germline J gene. The chain recombines TRBV3 with TRBJ2-7; 8 bases map to TRBD2. Germline CDR1 SNHLY, CDR2 FYNGKV (reference sequence). Trimming at V came to 5 bases and at J to 0 bases, leaving 3 bases not matched to a gene. The CDR3 extends over 14 amino acids. The CDR3 loop is CASSPGLASYEQYF. The sequenced CDR3 bases are TGTGCCAGCAGCCCGGGACTGGCCTCCTATGAACAGTAC.